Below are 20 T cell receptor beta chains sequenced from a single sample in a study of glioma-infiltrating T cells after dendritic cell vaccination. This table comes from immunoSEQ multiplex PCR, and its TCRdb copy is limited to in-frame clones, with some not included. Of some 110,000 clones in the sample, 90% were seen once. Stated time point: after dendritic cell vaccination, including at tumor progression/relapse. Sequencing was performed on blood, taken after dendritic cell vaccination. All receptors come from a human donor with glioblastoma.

CDR3 bases: TGTGCCAGCAGCGTAGACGGTGCGAACACCGGGGAGCTGTTTTTT. Protein sequence: CASSVDGANTGELFF. The V gene is TRBV9, the J gene TRBJ2-2; D gene unclear. Between the trimmed V and J ends, which lost 0 bases and 0 bases, there was a span of 6 bases. The CDR3 sequence is 15 residues long. Per germline, CDR1 SGDLS and CDR2 YYNGEE.

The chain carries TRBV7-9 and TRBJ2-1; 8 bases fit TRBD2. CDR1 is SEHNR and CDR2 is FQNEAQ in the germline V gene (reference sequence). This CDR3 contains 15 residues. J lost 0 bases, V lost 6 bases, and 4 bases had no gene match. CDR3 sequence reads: CASRLAVSSYNEQFF. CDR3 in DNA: TGTGCCAGCAGACTAGCGGTTAGCTCCTACAATGAGCAGTTCTTC.

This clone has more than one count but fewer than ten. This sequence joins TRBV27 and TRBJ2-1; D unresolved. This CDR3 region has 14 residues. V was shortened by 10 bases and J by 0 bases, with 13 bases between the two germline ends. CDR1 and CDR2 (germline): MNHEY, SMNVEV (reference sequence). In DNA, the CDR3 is TGTGCCACCTCTTACGGTAGCTCCTACAATGAGCAGTTCTTC. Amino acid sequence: CATSYGSSYNEQFF.

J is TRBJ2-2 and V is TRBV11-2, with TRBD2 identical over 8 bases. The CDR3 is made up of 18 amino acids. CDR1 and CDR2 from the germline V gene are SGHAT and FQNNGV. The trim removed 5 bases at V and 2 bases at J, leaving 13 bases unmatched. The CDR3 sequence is CASSQSGGLVSNTGELFF. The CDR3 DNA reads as TGTGCCAGCAGCCAATCCGGGGGACTAGTGTCTAACACCGGGGAGCTGTTTTTT.

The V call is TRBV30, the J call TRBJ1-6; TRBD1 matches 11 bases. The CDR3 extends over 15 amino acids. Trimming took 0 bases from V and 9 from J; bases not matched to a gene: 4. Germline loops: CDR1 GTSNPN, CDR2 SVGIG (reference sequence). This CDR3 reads CAWSVPGTGGSPLHF. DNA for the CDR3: TGTGCCTGGAGTGTACCCGGGACAGGGGGTTCACCCCTCCACTTT.

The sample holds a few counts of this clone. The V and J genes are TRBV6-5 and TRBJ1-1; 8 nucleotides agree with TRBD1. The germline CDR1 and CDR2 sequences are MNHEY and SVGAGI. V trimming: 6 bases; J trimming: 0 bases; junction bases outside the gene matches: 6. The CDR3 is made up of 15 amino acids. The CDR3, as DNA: TGTGCCAGCAGAAGGGGGACAGGTCTGAACACTGAAGCTTTCTTT. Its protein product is CASRRGTGLNTEAFF.

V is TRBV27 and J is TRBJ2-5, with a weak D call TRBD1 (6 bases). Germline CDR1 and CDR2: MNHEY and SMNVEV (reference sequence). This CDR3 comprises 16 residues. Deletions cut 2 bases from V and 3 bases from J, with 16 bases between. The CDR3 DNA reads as TGTGCCAGCAGTTTACGCGGCAGGGGAACGGAAGAGACCCAGTACTTC. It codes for CASSLRGRGTEETQYF.

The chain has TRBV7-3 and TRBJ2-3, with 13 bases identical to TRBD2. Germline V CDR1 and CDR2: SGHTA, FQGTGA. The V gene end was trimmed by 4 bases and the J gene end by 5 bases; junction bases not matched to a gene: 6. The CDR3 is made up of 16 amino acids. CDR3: CASSSTSGGARDTQYF. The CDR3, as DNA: TGTGCCAGCAGCTCCACTAGCGGGGGGGCGAGAGATACGCAGTATTTT.

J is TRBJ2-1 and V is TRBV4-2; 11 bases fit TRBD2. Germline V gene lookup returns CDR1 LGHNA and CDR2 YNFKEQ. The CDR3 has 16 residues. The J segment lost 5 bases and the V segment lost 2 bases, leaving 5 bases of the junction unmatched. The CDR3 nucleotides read TGTGCCAGCAGCCAAACAACTAGCGGGGGCAACAATGAGCAGTTCTTC. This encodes CASSQTTSGGNNEQFF.

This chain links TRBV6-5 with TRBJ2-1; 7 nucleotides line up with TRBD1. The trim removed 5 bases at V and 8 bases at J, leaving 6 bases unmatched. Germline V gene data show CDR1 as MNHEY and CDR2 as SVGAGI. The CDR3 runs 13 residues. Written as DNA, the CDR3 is TGTGCCAGCAGTGAACAGGGGAACGATGAGCAGTTCTTC. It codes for CASSEQGNDEQFF.

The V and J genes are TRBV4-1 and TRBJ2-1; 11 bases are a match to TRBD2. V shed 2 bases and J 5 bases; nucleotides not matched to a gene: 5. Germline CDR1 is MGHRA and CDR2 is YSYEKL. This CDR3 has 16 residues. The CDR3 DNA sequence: TGCGCCAGCAGCCAAACCGGGACTAGCGGAAACAATGAGCAGTTCTTC. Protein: CASSQTGTSGNNEQFF.

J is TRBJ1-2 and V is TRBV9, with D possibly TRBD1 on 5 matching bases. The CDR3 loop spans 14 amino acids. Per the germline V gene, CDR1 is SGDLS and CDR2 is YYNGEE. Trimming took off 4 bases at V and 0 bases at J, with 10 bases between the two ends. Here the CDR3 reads CASSRDSPNYGYTF. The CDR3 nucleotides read TGTGCCAGCAGCCGAGACAGCCCTAACTATGGCTACACCTTC.

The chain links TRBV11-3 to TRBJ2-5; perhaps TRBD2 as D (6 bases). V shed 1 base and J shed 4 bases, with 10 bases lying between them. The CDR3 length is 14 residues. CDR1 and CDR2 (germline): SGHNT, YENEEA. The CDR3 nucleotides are TGTGCCAGCAGCTTAGTTCGGGGGTCAGAGACCCAGTACTTC. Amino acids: CASSLVRGSETQYF.

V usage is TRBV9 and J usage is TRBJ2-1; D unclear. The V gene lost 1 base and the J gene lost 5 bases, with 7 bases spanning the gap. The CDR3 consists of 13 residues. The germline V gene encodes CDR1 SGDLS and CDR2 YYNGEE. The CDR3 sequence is CASSVLDNNEQFF. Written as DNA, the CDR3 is TGTGCCAGCAGCGTACTTGACAACAATGAGCAGTTCTTC.

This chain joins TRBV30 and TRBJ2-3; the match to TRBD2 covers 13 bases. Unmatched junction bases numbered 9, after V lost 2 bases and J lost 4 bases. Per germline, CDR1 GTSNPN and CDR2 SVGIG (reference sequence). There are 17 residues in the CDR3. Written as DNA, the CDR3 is TGTGCCTGGAGTACACAGCCGGGACTAGCGGGATCAGATACGCAGTATTTT. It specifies CAWSTQPGLAGSDTQYF. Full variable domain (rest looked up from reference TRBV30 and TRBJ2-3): SQTIHQWPATLVQPVGSPLSLECTVEGTSNPNLYWYRQAAGRGLQLLFYSVGIGQISSEVPQNLSASRPQDRQFILSSKKLLLSDSGFYLCAWSTQPGLAGSDTQYFGPGTRLTVL.

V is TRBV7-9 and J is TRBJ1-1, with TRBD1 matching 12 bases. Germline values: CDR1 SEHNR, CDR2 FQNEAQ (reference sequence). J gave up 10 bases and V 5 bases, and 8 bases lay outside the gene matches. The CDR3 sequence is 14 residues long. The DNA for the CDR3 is TGTGCCAGCAGCAGCAAGGGACAGGGGGCGGGAGCTTTCTTT. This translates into CASSSKGQGAGAFF.

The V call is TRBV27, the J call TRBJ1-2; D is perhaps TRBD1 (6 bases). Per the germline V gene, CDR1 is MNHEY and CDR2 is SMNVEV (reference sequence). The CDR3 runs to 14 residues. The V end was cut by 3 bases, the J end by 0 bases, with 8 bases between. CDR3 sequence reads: CASSFGQSNYGYTF. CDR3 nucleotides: TGTGCCAGCAGTTTTGGACAGTCTAACTATGGCTACACCTTC.

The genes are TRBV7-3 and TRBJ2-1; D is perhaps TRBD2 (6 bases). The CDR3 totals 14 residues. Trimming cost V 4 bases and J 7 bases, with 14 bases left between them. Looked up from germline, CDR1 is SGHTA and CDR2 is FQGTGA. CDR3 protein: CASSYDSGWNEQFF. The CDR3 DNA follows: TGTGCCAGCAGCTACGATAGCGGATGGAATGAGCAGTTCTTC. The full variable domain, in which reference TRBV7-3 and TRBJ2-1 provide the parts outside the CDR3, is GAGVSQTPSNKVTEKGKYVELRCDPISGHTALYWYRQSLGQGPEFLIYFQGTGAADDSGLPNDRFFAVRPEGSVSTLKIQRTERGDSAVYLCASSYDSGWNEQFFGPGTRLTVL.

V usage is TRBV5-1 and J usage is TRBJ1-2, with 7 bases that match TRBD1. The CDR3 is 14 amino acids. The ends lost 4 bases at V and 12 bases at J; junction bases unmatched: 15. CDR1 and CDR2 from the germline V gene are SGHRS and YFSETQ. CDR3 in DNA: TGCGCCAGCAGCAGCTCCGGGACAGTGGGGAGCAACACCTTC. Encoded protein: CASSSSGTVGSNTF.

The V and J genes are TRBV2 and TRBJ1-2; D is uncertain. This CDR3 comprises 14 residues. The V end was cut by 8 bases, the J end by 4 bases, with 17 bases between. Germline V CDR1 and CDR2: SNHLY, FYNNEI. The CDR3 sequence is CASLPTSPSYGYTF. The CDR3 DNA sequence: TGTGCCAGCCTACCGACAAGTCCGTCCTATGGCTACACCTTC.